These T cell receptor beta chains were read from a single sample in a study of blood T cells in healthy people across ages. TCRdb ran MiXCR on the 5' RACE reads and lists one entry per CDR3 protein. The sample consists of 650,000 to 900,000 distinct CDR3 sequences, around two thirds of them appearing once. What was sequenced was blood. The receptors stem from a man younger than 40 in good health. CDR3s include the opening cysteine and the closing phenylalanine or tryptophan. A D gene is named only where the DNA matches it firmly. Size tells how often a clone was seen (once, few, many) or the class of an expanded clone, and some rows leave it out.

>-|TRBV7-2|-|TRBJ2-5
CASSLAHQSQETQYF
TGTGCCAGCAGCTTAGCGCACCAGTCCCAAGAGACCCAGTACTTC
>TRBD2|TRBV27|few|TRBJ2-4
CASSLERGGRKNIQYF
TGTGCCAGCAGTTTGGAGCGGGGGGGCCGGAAAAACATTCAGTACTTC
>-|TRBV10-3|-|TRBJ2-1
CAISGVGSSYNEQFF
TGTGCCATCAGTGGGGTTGGGAGCTCCTACAATGAGCAGTTCTTC
>TRBD2|TRBV12-3/TRBV12-4|-|TRBJ2-1
CASTPGEGSNYNEQFF
TGTGCCAGCACCCCCGGGGAGGGCAGCAACTACAATGAGCAGTTCTTC
>-|TRBV4-1|-|TRBJ1-1
CASSHRDIPNTEAFF
TGCGCCAGCAGCCACCGCGACATTCCGAACACTGAAGCTTTCTTT
>-|TRBV4-3|-|TRBJ2-2
CASSQVGGVNTGELFF
TGCGCCAGCAGCCAAGTAGGTGGGGTGAACACCGGGGAGCTGTTTTTT
>TRBD1|TRBV4-3|-|TRBJ2-7
CASSQRSGGDEQYF
TGCGCCAGCAGCCAACGTTCAGGGGGCGACGAGCAGTACTTC
>-|TRBV27|once|TRBJ1-1
CASSYQQGSNTEAFF
TGTGCCAGCAGTTACCAGCAGGGGTCGAACACTGAAGCTTTCTTT
>-|TRBV5-1|few|TRBJ2-5
CASTTQETQYF
TGCGCCAGCACCACCCAAGAGACCCAGTACTTC
>-|TRBV7-8|-|TRBJ2-4
CASAHEKGMREQYF
TGTGCCAGCGCACATGAGAAGGGGATGAGGGAGCAGTACTTC
>-|TRBV20-1|-|TRBJ1-1
CSARDLVQGNTEAFF
TGCAGTGCTAGAGATCTGGTTCAGGGGAACACTGAAGCTTTCTTT
>-|TRBV5-1|few|TRBJ2-5
CASSWGGQHQETQYF
TGCGCCAGCAGCTGGGGTGGACAGCACCAAGAGACCCAGTACTTC
>TRBD2|TRBV6-2/TRBV6-3|-|TRBJ2-5
CASSQGLAPETQYF
TGTGCCAGCAGCCAAGGACTAGCTCCAGAGACCCAGTACTTC
>TRBD1|TRBV7-3|-|TRBJ1-2
CASTKLTGTEKYGYTF
TGTGCCAGCACCAAACTAACCGGGACAGAGAAGTATGGCTACACCTTC
>-|TRBV2|-|TRBJ2-5
CASSEGRFGETQYF
TGTGCCAGCAGTGAAGGGAGGTTTGGGGAGACCCAGTACTTC
>-|TRBV29-1|many|TRBJ2-7
CSVYFQGGEQYF
TGCAGCGTTTACTTCCAGGGGGGTGAGCAGTACTTC
>TRBD1|TRBV6-6|-|TRBJ1-2
CASGPPGQHYGYTF
TGTGCCAGCGGCCCCCCGGGACAGCATTATGGCTACACCTTC
>-|TRBV7-3|-|TRBJ2-3
CASSLTPESTDTQYF
TGTGCCAGCAGCTTAACCCCGGAAAGCACAGATACGCAGTATTTT
>-|TRBV7-6|-|TRBJ2-6
CASSFGLIGPSGANVLTF
TGTGCCAGCAGCTTCGGTTTGATAGGGCCCTCTGGGGCCAACGTCCTGACTTTC
>-|TRBV20-1|-|TRBJ2-1
CSASETRDSYNEQFF
TGCAGTGCTAGCGAGACGCGGGACAGTTACAATGAGCAGTTCTTC
>-|TRBV6-2/TRBV6-3|-|TRBJ1-2
CASSYEVSGGDGYTF
TGTGCCAGCAGTTACGAGGTGTCGGGCGGAGATGGCTACACCTTC
>-|TRBV6-1|-|TRBJ1-5
CASSDHYRGNQPQHF
TGTGCCAGCAGTGACCACTACAGGGGCAATCAGCCCCAGCATTTT
>-|TRBV25-1|-|TRBJ2-1
CASSSRTDNEQFF
TGTGCCAGCAGTTCCAGGACAGACAATGAGCAGTTCTTC
>TRBD1|TRBV5-5|-|TRBJ1-6
CASSLRPGTGDSPLHF
TGTGCCAGCAGCTTGCGCCCCGGGACAGGGGATTCACCCCTCCACTTT
>-|TRBV28|-|TRBJ2-1
CASSARDAGGNEQFF
TGTGCCAGCAGTGCCCGGGACGCCGGGGGAAATGAGCAGTTCTTC
>TRBD1|TRBV10-3|-|TRBJ1-4
CAIRATGTGSEKLFF
TGTGCCATCAGGGCGACCGGGACAGGGTCTGAAAAACTGTTTTTT